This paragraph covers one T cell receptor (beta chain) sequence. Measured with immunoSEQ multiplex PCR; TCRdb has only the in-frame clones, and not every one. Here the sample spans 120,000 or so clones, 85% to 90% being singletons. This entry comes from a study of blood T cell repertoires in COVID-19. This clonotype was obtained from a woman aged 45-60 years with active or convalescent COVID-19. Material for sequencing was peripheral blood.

The CDR3 DNA follows: TGTGCCAGCAGCCAGGAAAGGGTGGGAGGATCCGGGGAGCTGTTTTTT. Its translation: CASSQERVGGSGELFF. The rearrangement links TRBV4-2 to TRBJ2-2; weak D call: TRBD2 (6 bases). The germline V gene has CDR1 LGHNA and CDR2 YNFKEQ. The CDR3 loop spans 16 amino acids. The V and J ends lost 3 bases and 6 bases respectively, with 17 bases between them.